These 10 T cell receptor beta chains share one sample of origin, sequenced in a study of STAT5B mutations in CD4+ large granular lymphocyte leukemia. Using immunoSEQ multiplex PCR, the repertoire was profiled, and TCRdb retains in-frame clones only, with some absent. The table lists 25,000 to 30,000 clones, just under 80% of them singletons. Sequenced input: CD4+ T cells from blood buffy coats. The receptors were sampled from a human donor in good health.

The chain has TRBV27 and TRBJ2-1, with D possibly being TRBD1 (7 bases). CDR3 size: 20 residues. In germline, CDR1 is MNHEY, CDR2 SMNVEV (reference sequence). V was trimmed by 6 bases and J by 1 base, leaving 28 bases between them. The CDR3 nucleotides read TGTGCCAGCAGATACACCGGAGCGAAGGGGGGCAGGGGGTCCTACAATGAGCAGTTCTTC. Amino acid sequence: CASRYTGAKGGRGSYNEQFF.

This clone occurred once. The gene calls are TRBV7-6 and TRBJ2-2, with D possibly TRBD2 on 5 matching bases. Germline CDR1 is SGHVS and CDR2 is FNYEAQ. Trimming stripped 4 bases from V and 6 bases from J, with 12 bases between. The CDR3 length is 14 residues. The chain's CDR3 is CASSSRVGPGELFF. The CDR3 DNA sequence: TGTGCCAGCAGCTCGCGGGTGGGCCCCGGGGAGCTGTTTTTT.

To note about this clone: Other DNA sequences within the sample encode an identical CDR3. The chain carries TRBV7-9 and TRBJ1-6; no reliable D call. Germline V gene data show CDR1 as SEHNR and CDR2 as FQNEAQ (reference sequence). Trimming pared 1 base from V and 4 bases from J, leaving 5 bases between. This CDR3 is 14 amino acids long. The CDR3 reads CASSLEQYNSPLHF. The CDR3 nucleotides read TGTGCCAGCAGCTTAGAGCAGTATAATTCACCCCTCCACTTT.

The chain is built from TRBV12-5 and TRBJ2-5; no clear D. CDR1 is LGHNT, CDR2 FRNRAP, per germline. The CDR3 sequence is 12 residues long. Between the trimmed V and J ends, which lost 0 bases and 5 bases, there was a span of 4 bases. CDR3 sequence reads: CASGLVGETQYF. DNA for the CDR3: TGTGCTAGTGGTTTGGTGGGGGAGACCCAGTACTTC.

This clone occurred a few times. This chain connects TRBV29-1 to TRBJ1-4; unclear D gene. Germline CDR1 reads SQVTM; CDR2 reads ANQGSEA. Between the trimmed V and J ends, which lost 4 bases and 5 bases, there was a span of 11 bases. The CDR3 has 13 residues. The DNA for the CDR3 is TGCAGCGTTGCCCACGGGGTAAATGAAAAACTGTTTTTT. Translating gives CSVAHGVNEKLFF.

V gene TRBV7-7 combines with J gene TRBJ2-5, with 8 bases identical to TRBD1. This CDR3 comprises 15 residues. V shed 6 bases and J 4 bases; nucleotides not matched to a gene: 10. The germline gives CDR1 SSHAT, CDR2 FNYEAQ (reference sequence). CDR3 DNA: TGTGCCAGCAGTCGCAATCCGACAGGGGCAGAGACCCAGTACTTC. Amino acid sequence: CASSRNPTGAETQYF.

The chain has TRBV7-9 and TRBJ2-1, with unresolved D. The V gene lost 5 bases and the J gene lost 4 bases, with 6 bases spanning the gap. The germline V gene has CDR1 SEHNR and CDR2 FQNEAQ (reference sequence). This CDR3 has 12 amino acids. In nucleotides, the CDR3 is TGTGCCAGCAGCGTGGGGTACAATGAGCAGTTCTTC. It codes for CASSVGYNEQFF.

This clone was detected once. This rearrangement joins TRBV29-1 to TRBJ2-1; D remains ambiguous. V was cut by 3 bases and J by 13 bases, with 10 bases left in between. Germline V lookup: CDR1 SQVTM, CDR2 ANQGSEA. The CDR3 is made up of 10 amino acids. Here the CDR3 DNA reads TGCAGCGTTGAGACTGCAGTTCAGTTCTTC. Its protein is CSVETAVQFF.

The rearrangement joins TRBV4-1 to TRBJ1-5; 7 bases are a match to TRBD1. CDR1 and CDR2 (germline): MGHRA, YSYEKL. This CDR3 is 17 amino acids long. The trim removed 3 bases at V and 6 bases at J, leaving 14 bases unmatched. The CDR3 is CASSQQQGTLQGQPQHF. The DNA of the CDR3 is TGCGCCAGCAGCCAGCAACAGGGGACACTTCAAGGTCAGCCCCAGCATTTT.

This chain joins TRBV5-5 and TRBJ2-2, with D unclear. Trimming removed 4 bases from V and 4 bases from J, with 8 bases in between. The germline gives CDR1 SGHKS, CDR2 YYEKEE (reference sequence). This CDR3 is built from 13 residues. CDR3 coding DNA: TGTGCCAGCAGCCTCTCAGGCACCGGGGAGCTGTTTTTT. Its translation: CASSLSGTGELFF.